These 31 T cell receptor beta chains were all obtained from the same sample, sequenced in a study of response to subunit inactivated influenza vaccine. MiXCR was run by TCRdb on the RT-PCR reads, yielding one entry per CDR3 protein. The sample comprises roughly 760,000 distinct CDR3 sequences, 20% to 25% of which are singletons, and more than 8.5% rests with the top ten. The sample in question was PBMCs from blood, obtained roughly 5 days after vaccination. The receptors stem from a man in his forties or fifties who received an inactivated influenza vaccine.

DNA for the CDR3: TGTGCCAGCAGTTACTCGAGGCTGTTGACTAGCGGGACCCACTACTCCTACAATGAGCAGTTCTTC. Translated, it gives CASSYSRLLTSGTHYSYNEQFF. The chain has TRBV6-2 or TRBV6-3 and TRBJ2-1; 11 positions agree with TRBD2. The V gene's germline CDR1 is MNHEY and CDR2 SVGEGT. The CDR3 length is 22 residues. V lost 0 bases to trimming and J lost 0 bases; unmatched junction nucleotides: 16.

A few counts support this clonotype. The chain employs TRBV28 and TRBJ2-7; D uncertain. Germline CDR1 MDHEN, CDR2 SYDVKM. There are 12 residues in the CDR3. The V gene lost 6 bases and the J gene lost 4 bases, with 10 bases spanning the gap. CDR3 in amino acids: CASSSIKYEQYF. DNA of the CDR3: TGTGCCAGCAGCTCCATTAAGTACGAGCAGTACTTC. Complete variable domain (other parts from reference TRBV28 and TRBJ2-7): DVKVTQSSRYLVKRTGEKVFLECVQDMDHENMFWYRQDPGLGLRLIYFSYDVKMKEKGDIPEGYSVSREKKERFSLILESASTNQTSMYLCASSSIKYEQYFGPGTRLTVT.

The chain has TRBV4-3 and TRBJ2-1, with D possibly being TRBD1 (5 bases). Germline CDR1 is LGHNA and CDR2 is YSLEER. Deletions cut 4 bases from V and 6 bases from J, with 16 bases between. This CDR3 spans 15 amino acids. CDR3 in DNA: TGCGCCAGCAGCCGCCAAGGGGCTAATCGCAATGAGCAGTTCTTC. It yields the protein CASSRQGANRNEQFF.

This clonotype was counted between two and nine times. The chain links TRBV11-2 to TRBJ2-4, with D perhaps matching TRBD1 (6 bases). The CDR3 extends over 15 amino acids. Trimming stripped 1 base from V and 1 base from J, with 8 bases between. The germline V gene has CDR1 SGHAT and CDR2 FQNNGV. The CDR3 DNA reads TGTGCCAGCAGCTTAGTTAGGGGGGCCAAAAACATTCAGTACTTC. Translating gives CASSLVRGAKNIQYF.

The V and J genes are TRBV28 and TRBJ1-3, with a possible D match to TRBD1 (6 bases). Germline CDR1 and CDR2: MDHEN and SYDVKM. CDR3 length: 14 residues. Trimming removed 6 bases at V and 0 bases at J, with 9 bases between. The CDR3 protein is CASSTGSSGNTIYF. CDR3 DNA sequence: TGTGCCAGCAGCACAGGGAGCTCTGGAAACACCATATATTTT.

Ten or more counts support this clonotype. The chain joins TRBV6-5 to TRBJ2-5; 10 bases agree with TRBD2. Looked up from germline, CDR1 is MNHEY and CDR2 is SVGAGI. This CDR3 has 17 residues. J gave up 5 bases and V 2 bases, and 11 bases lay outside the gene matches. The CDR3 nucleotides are TGTGCCAGCAGTTACGCGACGAGCGGGGGGGCCAGGGAGACCCAGTACTTC. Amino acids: CASSYATSGGARETQYF.

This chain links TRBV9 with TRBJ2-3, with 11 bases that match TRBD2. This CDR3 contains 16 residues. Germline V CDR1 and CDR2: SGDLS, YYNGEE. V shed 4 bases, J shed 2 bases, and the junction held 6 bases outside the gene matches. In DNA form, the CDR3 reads TGTGCCAGCAGCAGCCTTAGCGGGAGGGCCACAGATACGCAGTATTTT. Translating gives CASSSLSGRATDTQYF. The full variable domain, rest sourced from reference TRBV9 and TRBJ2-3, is DSGVTQTPKHLITATGQRVTLRCSPRSGDLSVYWYQQSLDQGLQFLIQYYNGEERAKGNILERFSAQQFPDLHSELNLSSLELGDSALYFCASSSLSGRATDTQYFGPGTRLTVL.

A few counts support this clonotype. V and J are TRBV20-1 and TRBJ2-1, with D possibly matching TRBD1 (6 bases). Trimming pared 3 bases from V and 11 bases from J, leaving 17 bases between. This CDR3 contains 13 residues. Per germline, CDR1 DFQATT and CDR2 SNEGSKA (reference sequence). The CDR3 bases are TGCAGTGCTAGCAATCGGCTAGGGACAAAGCAGTTCTTC. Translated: CSASNRLGTKQFF.

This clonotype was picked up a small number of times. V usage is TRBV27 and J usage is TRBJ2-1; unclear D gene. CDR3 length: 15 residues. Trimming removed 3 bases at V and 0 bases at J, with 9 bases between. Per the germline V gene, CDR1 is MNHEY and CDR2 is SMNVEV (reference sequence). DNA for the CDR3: TGTGCCAGCAGTTTTTACGCTAGCTCCTACAATGAGCAGTTCTTC. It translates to CASSFYASSYNEQFF.

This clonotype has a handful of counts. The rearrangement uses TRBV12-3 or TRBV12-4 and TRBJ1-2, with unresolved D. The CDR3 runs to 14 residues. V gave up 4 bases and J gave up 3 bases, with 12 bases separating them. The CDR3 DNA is TGTGCCAGCAGTTATAGGCCTGCCTACTATGGCTACACCTTC. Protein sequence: CASSYRPAYYGYTF.

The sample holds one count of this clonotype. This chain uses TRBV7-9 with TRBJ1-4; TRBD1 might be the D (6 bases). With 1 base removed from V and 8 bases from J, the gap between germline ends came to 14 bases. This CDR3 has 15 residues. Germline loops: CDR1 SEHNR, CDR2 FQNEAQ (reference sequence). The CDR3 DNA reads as TGTGCCAGCAGCTTAGTACAGGGCGGAGGGGAAAAACTGTTTTTT. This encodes CASSLVQGGGEKLFF.

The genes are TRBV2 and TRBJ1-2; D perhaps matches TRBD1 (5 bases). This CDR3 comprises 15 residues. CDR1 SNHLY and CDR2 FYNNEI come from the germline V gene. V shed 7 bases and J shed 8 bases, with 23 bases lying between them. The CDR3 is CASTLKRAGLEGYTF. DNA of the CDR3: TGTGCCAGCACCCTGAAAAGGGCAGGGTTGGAGGGCTACACCTTC.

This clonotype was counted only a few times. The CDR3 nucleotides are TGCAGCGGCGGGGAAAACTCAGAGACCCAGTACTTC. Protein sequence: CSGGENSETQYF. The chain is built from TRBV29-1 and TRBJ2-5; perhaps TRBD2 as D (6 bases). CDR1 is SQVTM, CDR2 ANQGSEA, per germline. Trimming left V 7 bases short and J 4 bases short, with 13 bases between. The CDR3 extends over 12 amino acids.

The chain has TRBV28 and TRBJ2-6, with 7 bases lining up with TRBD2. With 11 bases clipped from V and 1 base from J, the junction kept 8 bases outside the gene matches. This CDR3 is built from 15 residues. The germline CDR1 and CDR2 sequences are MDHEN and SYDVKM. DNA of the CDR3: TGTGCCGCGGGGGACGGGGCGTCTGGGGCCAACGTCCTGACTTTC. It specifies CAAGDGASGANVLTF.

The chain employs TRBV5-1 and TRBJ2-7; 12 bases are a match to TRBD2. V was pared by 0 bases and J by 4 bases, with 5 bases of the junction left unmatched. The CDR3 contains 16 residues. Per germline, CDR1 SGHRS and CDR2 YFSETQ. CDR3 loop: CASSLDATSGRYEQYF. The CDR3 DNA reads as TGCGCCAGCAGCTTGGACGCGACTAGCGGGAGATACGAGCAGTACTTC.

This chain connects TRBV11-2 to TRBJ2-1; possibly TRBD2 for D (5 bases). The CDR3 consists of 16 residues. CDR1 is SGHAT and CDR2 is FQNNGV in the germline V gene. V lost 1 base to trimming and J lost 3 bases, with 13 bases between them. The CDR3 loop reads CASSLGREWGYNEQFF. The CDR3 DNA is TGTGCCAGCAGCTTAGGAAGGGAGTGGGGCTACAATGAGCAGTTCTTC.

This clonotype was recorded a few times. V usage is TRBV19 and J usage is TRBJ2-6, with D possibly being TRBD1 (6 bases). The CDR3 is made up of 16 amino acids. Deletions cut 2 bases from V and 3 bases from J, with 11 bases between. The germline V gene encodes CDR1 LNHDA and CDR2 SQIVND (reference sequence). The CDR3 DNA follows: TGTGCCAGTAGTATAAGAGGGGGATTTGGGGCCAACGTCCTGACTTTC. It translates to CASSIRGGFGANVLTF.

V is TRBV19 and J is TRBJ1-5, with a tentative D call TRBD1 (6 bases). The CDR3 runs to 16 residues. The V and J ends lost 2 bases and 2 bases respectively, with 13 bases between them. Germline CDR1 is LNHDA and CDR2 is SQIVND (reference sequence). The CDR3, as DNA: TGTGCCAGTAGTATACAGGGGTCCCGAGGCAATCAGCCCCAGCATTTT. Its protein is CASSIQGSRGNQPQHF. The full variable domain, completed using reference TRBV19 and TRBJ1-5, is DGGITQSPKYLFRKEGQNVTLSCEQNLNHDAMYWYRQDPGQGLRLIYYSQIVNDFQKGDIAEGYSVSREKKESFPLTVTSAQKNPTAFYLCASSIQGSRGNQPQHFGDGTRLSIL.

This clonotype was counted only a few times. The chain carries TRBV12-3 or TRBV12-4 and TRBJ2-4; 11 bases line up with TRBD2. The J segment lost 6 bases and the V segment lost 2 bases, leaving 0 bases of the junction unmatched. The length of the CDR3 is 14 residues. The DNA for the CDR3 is TGTGCCAGCAGTTTAACTAGCGGGAGAAACATTCAGTACTTC. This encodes CASSLTSGRNIQYF.

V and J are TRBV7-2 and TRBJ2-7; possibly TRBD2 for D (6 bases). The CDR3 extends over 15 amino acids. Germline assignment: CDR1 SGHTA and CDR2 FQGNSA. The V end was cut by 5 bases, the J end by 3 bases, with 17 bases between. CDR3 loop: CASSNSGLGYYEQYF. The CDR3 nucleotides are TGTGCCAGCAGCAACAGCGGGTTAGGATACTACGAGCAGTACTTC. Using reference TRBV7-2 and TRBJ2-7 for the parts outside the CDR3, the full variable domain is GAGVSQSPSNKVTEKGKDVELRCDPISGHTALYWYRQSLGQGLEFLIYFQGNSAPDKSGLPSDRFSAERTGGSVSTLTIQRTQQEDSAVYLCASSNSGLGYYEQYFGPGTRLTVT.

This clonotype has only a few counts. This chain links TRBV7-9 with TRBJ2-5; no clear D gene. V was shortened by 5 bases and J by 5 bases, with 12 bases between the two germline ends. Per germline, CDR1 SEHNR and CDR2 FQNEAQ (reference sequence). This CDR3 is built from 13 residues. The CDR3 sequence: CASSPQNAETQYF. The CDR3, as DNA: TGTGCCAGCAGCCCCCAGAACGCGGAGACCCAGTACTTC.

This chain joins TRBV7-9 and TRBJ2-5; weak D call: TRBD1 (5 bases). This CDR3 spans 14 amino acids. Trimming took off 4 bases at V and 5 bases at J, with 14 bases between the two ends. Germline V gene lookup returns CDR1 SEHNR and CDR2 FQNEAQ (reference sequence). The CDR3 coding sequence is TGTGCCAGCAGCTCGGACGTCCGACAGGAGACCCAGTACTTC. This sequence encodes CASSSDVRQETQYF.

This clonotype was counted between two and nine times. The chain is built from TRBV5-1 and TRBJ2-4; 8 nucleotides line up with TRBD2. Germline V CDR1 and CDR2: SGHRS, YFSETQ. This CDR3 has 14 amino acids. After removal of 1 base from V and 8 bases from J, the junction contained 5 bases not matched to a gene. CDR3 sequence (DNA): TGCGCCAGCAGCTTGACTAGCGGAAGGGACATTCAGTACTTC. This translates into CASSLTSGRDIQYF.

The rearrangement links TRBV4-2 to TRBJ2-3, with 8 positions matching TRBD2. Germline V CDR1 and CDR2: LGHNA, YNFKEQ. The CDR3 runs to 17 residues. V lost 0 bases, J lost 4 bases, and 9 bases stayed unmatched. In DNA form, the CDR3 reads TGTGCCAGCAGCCAAGATCTACGAAGCGGGGGCGCAGATACGCAGTATTTT. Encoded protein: CASSQDLRSGGADTQYF.

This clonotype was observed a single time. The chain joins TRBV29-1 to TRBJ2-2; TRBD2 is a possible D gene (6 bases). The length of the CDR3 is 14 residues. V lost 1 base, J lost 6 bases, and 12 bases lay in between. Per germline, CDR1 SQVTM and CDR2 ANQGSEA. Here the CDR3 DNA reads TGCAGCGTTGAAGCGGGAGTTCGGTCCGGGGAGCTGTTTTTT. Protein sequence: CSVEAGVRSGELFF.

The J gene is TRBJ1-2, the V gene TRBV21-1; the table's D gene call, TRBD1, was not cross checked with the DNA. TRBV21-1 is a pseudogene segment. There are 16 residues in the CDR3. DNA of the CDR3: TGTGCCAGCAGCAAAAGGGCGGCAGATTTTAACTATGGCTACACCTTC. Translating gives CASSKRAADFNYGYTF.

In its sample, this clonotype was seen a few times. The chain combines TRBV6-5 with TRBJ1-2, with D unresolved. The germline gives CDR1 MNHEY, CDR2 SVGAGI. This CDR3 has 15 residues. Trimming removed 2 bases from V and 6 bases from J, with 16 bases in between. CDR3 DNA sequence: TGTGCCAGCAGTTACACATCCGGTAATCTGGATGGCTACACCTTC. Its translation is CASSYTSGNLDGYTF.

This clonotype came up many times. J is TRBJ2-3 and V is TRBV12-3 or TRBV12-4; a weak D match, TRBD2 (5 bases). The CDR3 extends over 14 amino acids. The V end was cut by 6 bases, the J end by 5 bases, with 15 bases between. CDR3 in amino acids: CASRPRGSRDTQYF. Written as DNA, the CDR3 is TGTGCCAGCAGACCCCGGGGTAGCCGAGATACGCAGTATTTT.

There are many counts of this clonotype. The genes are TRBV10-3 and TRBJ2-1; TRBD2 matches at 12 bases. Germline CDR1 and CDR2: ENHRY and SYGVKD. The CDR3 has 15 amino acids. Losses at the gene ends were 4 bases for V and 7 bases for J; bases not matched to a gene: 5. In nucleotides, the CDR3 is TGTGCCATCAGTGCGTGGCTAGCGGGAGGGAATGAGCAGTTCTTC. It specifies CAISAWLAGGNEQFF.

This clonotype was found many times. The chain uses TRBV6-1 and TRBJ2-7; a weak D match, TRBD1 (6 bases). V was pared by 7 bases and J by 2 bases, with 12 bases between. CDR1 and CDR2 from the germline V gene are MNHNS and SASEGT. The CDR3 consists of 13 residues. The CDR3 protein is CASNRDITYEQYF. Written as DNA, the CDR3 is TGTGCCAGCAATCGGGACATTACCTACGAGCAGTACTTC.

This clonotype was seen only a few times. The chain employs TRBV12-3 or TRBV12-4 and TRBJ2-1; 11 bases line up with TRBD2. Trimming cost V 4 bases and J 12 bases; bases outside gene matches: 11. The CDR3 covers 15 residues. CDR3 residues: CASSSATSGRAGQFF. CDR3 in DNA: TGTGCCAGCAGTTCGGCCACTAGCGGGAGAGCGGGGCAGTTCTTC.